The clone carrying this T cell receptor (beta chain) was found many times. Its antigen is unknown. This entry is derived from a study of T cells in Graves' hyperthyroidism and ophthalmopathy. As for the study in general: Pretreatment peripheral blood was obtained at initial diagnosis. Study conclusions and caveats: Ophthalmopathy, which appeared later, was predicted by the model a median about 6 months before onset. A model using 13 V-J features told ophthalmopathy apart from stable hyperthyroidism.

The V gene lost 3 bases and the J gene lost 3 bases, with 8 bases spanning the gap. This CDR3 contains 14 residues. Looked up from germline, CDR1 is SGHAT and CDR2 is FQNNGV. The investigators amplified TCR beta CDR3 regions from RNA transcripts. HTBI primers were the set used in a first-round RT-PCR of the TCR CDR3. Using its own MiXCR run on the multiplex PCR reads, TCRdb lists one record per CDR3 protein. The sample lists 380,000 or so distinct CDR3 sequences, over 11% occurring once. Patients aged 18 to 65 had newly diagnosed hyperthyroidism that had lasted under 2 months. V gene TRBV11-2 combines with J gene TRBJ2-2; D may be TRBD1 (6 bases). This TCR came from a woman younger than 45 with Graves' hyperthyroidism. Sample: blood. The CDR3 spells CASSLGADTGELFF. The CDR3 DNA reads as TGTGCCAGCAGCTTGGGGGCGGACACCGGGGAGCTGTTTTTT.